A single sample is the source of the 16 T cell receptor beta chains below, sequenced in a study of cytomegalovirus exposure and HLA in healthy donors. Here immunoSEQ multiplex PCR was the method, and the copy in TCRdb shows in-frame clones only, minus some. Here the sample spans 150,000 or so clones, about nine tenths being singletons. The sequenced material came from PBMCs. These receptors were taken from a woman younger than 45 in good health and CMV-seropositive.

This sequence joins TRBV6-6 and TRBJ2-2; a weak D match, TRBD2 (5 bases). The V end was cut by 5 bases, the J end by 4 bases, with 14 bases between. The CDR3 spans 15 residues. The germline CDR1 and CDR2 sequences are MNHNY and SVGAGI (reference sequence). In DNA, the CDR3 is TGTGCCAGCAGTCAAAAAGTCCTAGCCACCGGGGAGCTGTTTTTT. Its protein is CASSQKVLATGELFF.

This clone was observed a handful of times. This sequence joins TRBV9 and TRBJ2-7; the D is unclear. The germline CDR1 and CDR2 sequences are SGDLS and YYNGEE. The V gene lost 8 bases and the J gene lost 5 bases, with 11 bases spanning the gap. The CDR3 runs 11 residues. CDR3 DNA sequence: TGTGCCAGAACCCGGTGCCACGAGCAGTACTTC. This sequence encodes CARTRCHEQYF.

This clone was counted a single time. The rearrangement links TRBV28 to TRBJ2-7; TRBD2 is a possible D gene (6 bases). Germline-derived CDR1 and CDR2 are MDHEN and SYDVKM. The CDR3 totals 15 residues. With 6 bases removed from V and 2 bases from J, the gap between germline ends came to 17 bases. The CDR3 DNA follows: TGTGCCAGCAGCCCCCCCGGGGGACTTACCTACGAGCAGTACTTC. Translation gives CASSPPGGLTYEQYF.

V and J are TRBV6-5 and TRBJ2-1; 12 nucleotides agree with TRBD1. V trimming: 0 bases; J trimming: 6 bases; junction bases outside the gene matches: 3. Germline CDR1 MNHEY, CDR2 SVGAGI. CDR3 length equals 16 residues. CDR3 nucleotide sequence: TGTGCCAGCAGTTACTCCGGGACAGGGGGCTTCAATGAGCAGTTCTTC. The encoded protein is CASSYSGTGGFNEQFF.

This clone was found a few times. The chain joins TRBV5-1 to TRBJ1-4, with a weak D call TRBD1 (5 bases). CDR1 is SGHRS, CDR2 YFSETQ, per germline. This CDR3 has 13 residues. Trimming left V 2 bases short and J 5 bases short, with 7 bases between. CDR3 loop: CASSLGANEKLFF. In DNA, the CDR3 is TGCGCCAGCAGCTTAGGGGCGAATGAAAAACTGTTTTTT.

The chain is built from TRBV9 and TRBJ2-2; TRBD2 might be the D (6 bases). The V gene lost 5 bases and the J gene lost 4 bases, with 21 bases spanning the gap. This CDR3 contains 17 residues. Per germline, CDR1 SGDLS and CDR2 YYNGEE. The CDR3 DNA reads TGTGCCAGCAGTACCTCCTGGCGGGGAGGAAGCACCGGGGAGCTGTTTTTT. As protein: CASSTSWRGGSTGELFF.

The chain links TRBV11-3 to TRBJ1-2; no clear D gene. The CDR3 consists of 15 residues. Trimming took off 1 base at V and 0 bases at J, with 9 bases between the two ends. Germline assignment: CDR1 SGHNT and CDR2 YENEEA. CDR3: CASSLVIAANYGYTF. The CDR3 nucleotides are TGTGCCAGCAGCTTAGTAATAGCTGCTAACTATGGCTACACCTTC.

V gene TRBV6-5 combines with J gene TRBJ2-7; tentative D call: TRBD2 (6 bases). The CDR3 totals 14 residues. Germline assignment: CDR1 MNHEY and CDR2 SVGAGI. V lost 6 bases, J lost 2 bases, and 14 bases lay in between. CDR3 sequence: CASSSRDFTYEQYF. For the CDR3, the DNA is TGTGCCAGCAGCTCCCGGGACTTCACCTACGAGCAGTACTTC.

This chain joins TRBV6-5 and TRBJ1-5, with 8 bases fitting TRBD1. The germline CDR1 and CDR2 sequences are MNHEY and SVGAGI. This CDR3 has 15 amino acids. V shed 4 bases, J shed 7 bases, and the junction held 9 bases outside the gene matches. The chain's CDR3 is CASSSTGGSGQPQHF. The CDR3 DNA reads TGTGCCAGCAGTTCTACAGGGGGATCTGGGCAGCCCCAGCATTTT.

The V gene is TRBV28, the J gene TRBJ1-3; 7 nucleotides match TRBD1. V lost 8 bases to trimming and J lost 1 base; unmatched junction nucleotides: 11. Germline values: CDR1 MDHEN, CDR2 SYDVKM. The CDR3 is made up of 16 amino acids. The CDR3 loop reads CASHPGQNPSGNTIYF. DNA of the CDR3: TGTGCCAGCCACCCGGGACAGAATCCTTCTGGAAACACCATATATTTT. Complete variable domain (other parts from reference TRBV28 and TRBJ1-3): DVKVTQSSRYLVKRTGEKVFLECVQDMDHENMFWYRQDPGLGLRLIYFSYDVKMKEKGDIPEGYSVSREKKERFSLILESASTNQTSMYLCASHPGQNPSGNTIYFGEGSWLTVV.

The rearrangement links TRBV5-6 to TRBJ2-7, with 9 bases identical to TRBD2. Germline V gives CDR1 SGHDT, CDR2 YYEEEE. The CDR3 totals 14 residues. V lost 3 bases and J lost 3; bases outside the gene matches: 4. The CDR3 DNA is TGTGCCAGCAGCTCGGGACTAGCAGGCTACGAGCAGTACTTC. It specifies CASSSGLAGYEQYF.

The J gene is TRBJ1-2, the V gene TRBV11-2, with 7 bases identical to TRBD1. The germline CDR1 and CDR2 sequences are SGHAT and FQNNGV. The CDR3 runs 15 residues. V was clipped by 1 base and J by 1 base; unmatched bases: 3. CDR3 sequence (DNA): TGTGCCAGCAGCTTAGCGAGGGGGCTTAACTATGGCTACACCTTC. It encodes CASSLARGLNYGYTF.

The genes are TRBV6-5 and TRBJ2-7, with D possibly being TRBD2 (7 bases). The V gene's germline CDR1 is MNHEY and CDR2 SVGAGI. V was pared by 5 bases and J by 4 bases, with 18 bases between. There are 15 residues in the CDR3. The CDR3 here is CASSRGGGGFYEQYF. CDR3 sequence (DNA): TGTGCCAGCAGTCGTGGGGGCGGGGGATTTTACGAGCAGTACTTC.

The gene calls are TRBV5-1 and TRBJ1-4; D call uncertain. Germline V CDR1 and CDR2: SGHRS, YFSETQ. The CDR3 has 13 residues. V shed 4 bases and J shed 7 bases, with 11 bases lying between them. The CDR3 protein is CASSPVPGEKLFF. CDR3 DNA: TGCGCCAGCAGCCCGGTCCCTGGTGAAAAACTGTTTTTT.

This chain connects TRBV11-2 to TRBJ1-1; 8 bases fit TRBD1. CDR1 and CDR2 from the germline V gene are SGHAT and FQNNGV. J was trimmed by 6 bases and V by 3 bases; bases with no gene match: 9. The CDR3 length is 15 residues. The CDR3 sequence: CASSLDRAMVPEAFF. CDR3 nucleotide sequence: TGTGCCAGCAGCTTGGACAGGGCGATGGTCCCTGAAGCTTTCTTT.

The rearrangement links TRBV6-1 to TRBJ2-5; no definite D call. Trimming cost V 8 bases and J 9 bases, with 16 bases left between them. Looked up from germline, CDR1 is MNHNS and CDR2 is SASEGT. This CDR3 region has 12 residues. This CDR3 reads CASSTSRAAQYF. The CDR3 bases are TGTGCCAGCTCCACCAGCCGTGCGGCCCAGTACTTC.